In this sample, the clone carrying this T cell receptor beta chain turned up a few times. Its antigen remains unknown. The data derive from a study of cytomegalovirus exposure and HLA in healthy donors. Study-wide context: Within an early data release were 85 million or so unique TCRs drawn from HLA-typed donors.

The study's findings and limits: Reported findings show TCR beta sequences accurately forecast HLA-A and HLA-B alleles in most subjects. The authors enumerated some 160 TCR beta chains as linked to cytomegalovirus. Roughly uniform sequencing depth across donors was assumed, possibly incorrectly.

The PCR contained 60 Vbeta and 13 Jbeta primers. Data came from immunoSEQ multiplex PCR; TCRdb stores just in-frame clones and leaves some out. The repertoire has approximately 170,000 clones, around 68% of them found once; the top ten carry 2.5% to 3%. Sample: PBMCs. The clonotype was recovered from a woman in her forties in good health and CMV-seropositive.

CDR3 loop: CASSLTGMSEKLFF. For the CDR3, the DNA is TGTGCCAGCAGTTTAACAGGGATGAGTGAAAAACTGTTTTTT. The gene calls are TRBV28 and TRBJ1-4; maybe TRBD1 (6 bases). The CDR3 length is 14 residues. Between the trimmed V and J ends, which lost 2 bases and 7 bases, there was a span of 11 bases. The germline V gene encodes CDR1 MDHEN and CDR2 SYDVKM.